A single sample gave rise to the 13 T cell receptor beta chains below, sequenced in a study of cytotoxic CD8 clonotypes in ibrutinib-treated CLL. TCRdb's copy holds only in-frame clones and misses some; the assay was immunoSEQ multiplex PCR. Of over 25,000 clones listed, around 57% are singletons. Sequencing used PBMCs, obtained before ibrutinib treatment. These receptors came from a human donor with chronic lymphocytic leukemia.

This clone was counted only a few times. The gene calls are TRBV6-5 and TRBJ1-6; D might be TRBD1 (5 bases). The V gene lost 2 bases and the J gene lost 10 bases, with 9 bases spanning the gap. This CDR3 is 13 amino acids long. Per germline, CDR1 MNHEY and CDR2 SVGAGI. CDR3 in amino acids: CASSYPGQSPLHF. CDR3 DNA sequence: TGTGCCAGCAGTTACCCAGGGCAATCACCCCTCCACTTT.

V and J are TRBV7-6 and TRBJ2-1; TRBD2 might be the D (5 bases). In germline, CDR1 is SGHVS, CDR2 FNYEAQ. The V gene lost 1 base and the J gene lost 6 bases, with 22 bases spanning the gap. The CDR3 contains 18 residues. The CDR3 reads CASSLGDLAHLSGNEQFF. Here the CDR3 DNA reads TGTGCCAGCAGCTTAGGCGATCTGGCCCACCTCAGCGGCAATGAGCAGTTCTTC.

This chain links TRBV18 with TRBJ1-2, with a weak D call TRBD1 (5 bases). Trimming pared 3 bases from V and 4 bases from J, leaving 12 bases between. CDR1 is KGHSH, CDR2 LQKENI, per germline. This CDR3 is built from 14 residues. CDR3 DNA sequence: TGTGCCAGCTCACCTATGACAGAGCCCTATGGCTACACCTTC. Its translation: CASSPMTEPYGYTF. Using reference TRBV18 and TRBJ1-2 for the parts outside the CDR3, the full variable domain is NAGVMQNPRHLVRRRGQEARLRCSPMKGHSHVYWYRQLPEEGLKFMVYLQKENIIDESGMPKERFSAEFPKEGPSILRIQQVVRGDSAAYFCASSPMTEPYGYTFGSGTRLTVV.

This clone was counted between two and nine times. The chain recombines TRBV11-3 with TRBJ2-7, with D possibly being TRBD1 or TRBD2 (5 bases each). With 1 base removed from V and 5 bases from J, the gap between germline ends came to 18 bases. Germline CDR1 SGHNT, CDR2 YENEEA. This CDR3 region has 16 residues. DNA of the CDR3: TGTGCCAGCAGCTTAGGCCGAGGGACCGTTCGGGACGAGCAGTACTTC. Protein product: CASSLGRGTVRDEQYF.

The rearrangement joins TRBV4-1 to TRBJ2-7; TRBD1 or TRBD2 may be the D gene (5 bases each). This CDR3 is 15 amino acids long. Per the germline V gene, CDR1 is MGHRA and CDR2 is YSYEKL. Trimming cost V 4 bases and J 7 bases, with 20 bases left between them. The CDR3 spells CASSPTQGPLGEQYF. Written as DNA, the CDR3 is TGCGCCAGCAGCCCGACCCAGGGACCCTTGGGAGAGCAGTACTTC.

The rearrangement uses TRBV11-2 and TRBJ2-7; D tentatively reads TRBD1 or TRBD2 (5 bases each). V was clipped by 5 bases and J by 0 bases, with 17 bases between them. This CDR3 is built from 16 residues. The V gene's germline CDR1 is SGHAT and CDR2 FQNNGV. CDR3 nucleotides: TGTGCCAGCAGCCAACGACAAGGGGCGGGCTCCTACGAGCAGTACTTC. Encoded protein: CASSQRQGAGSYEQYF.

This clone was seen more than once but under ten times. The CDR3 protein is CASSMVGQGMETQYF. The DNA of the CDR3 is TGTGCCAGTAGTATGGTGGGACAGGGGATGGAGACCCAGTACTTC. The V gene is TRBV19, the J gene TRBJ2-5; TRBD1 aligns across 10 bases. The germline V gene has CDR1 LNHDA and CDR2 SQIVND (reference sequence). Unmatched junction bases numbered 6, after V lost 3 bases and J lost 5 bases. The CDR3 has 15 amino acids.

The genes are TRBV28 and TRBJ2-7, with 8 bases fitting TRBD1. Germline trimming cut 6 bases from V and 4 bases from J; bases unmatched to any gene: 8. Germline-derived CDR1 and CDR2 are MDHEN and SYDVKM. The CDR3 contains 14 residues. Here the CDR3 reads CASSGTGEMYEQYF. The CDR3 DNA reads TGTGCCAGCAGCGGGACAGGAGAAATGTACGAGCAGTACTTC.

In its sample, this clone was seen a few times. The gene calls are TRBV9 and TRBJ2-2; a possible D gene is TRBD1 (5 bases). CDR1 SGDLS and CDR2 YYNGEE come from the germline V gene. Trimming stripped 0 bases from V and 4 bases from J, with 7 bases between. This CDR3 has 14 residues. The CDR3 loop is CASSVARGTGELFF. CDR3 nucleotides: TGTGCCAGCAGCGTAGCTAGGGGCACCGGGGAGCTGTTTTTT. Filled out from reference TRBV9 and TRBJ2-2, the complete variable domain reads DSGVTQTPKHLITATGQRVTLRCSPRSGDLSVYWYQQSLDQGLQFLIQYYNGEERAKGNILERFSAQQFPDLHSELNLSSLELGDSALYFCASSVARGTGELFFGEGSRLTVL.

The V call is TRBV7-6, the J call TRBJ2-2; D is unresolved. CDR3 size: 15 residues. Germline V gene data show CDR1 as SGHVS and CDR2 as FNYEAQ. With 5 bases removed from V and 5 bases from J, the gap between germline ends came to 15 bases. The CDR3 reads CASSPANLFTGELFF. The CDR3 bases are TGTGCCAGCAGCCCCGCCAACCTTTTTACCGGGGAGCTGTTTTTT.

This rearrangement joins TRBV14 to TRBJ2-7; 8 nucleotides match TRBD2. The V segment lost 6 bases and the J segment 3 bases; nucleotides outside the gene matches: 7. The V gene's germline CDR1 is SGHDN and CDR2 FVKESK. This CDR3 has 14 residues. The CDR3 bases are TGTGCCAGCAGGGGGACTAGGCAAAACTACGAGCAGTACTTC. Amino acids: CASRGTRQNYEQYF.

V and J are TRBV10-2 and TRBJ2-7; 8 bases agree with TRBD1. Per the germline V gene, CDR1 is WSHSY and CDR2 is SAAADI. The ends lost 3 bases at V and 4 bases at J; junction bases unmatched: 11. This CDR3 is built from 16 residues. DNA for the CDR3: TGCGCCAGCAGTGACCCCACCGGGACAGGTTTTTACGAGCAGTACTTC. Its protein is CASSDPTGTGFYEQYF.

This chain uses TRBV27 with TRBJ1-2; 7 nucleotides line up with TRBD1. V lost 0 bases and J lost 5; bases outside the gene matches: 6. CDR3 length equals 15 residues. Germline CDR1 reads MNHEY; CDR2 reads SMNVEV (reference sequence). This chain's CDR3 is CASSLSPGTEYGYTF. The DNA for the CDR3 is TGTGCCAGCAGTTTATCTCCCGGGACAGAGTATGGCTACACCTTC.